The 4 T cell receptor beta chains in this list originate from one sample, sequenced in a study of radiation and T cells in renal cell carcinoma. Repertoires were generated with immunoSEQ multiplex PCR, while TCRdb's copy carries only in-frame clones and drops some. The table has 130,000 or so clones, approximately 87% seen once. The time point is: baseline pretreatment blood. Regarding treatment: 15 Gy SBRT to primary tumor, nephrectomy 4 weeks later. This material consisted of blood, taken from a patient whose treatment included radiotherapy and nephrectomy. These receptor sequences come from a woman aged 50 to 60 with renal cell carcinoma.

This chain connects TRBV6-5 to TRBJ2-7, with D possibly matching TRBD2 (7 bases). The length of the CDR3 is 13 residues. CDR1 MNHEY and CDR2 SVGAGI come from the germline V gene. V was cut by 8 bases and J by 2 bases, with 13 bases left in between. CDR3 amino acids: CASWRGGTYEQYF. In DNA form, the CDR3 reads TGTGCCAGCTGGAGGGGGGGGACCTACGAGCAGTACTTC.

The chain joins TRBV25-1 to TRBJ2-7, with 10 positions matching TRBD1. Per germline, CDR1 MGHDK and CDR2 SYGVNS. With 6 bases clipped from V and 3 bases from J, the junction kept 11 bases outside the gene matches. This CDR3 region has 16 residues. This CDR3 reads CASRDDRTGGIYEQYF. Here the CDR3 DNA reads TGTGCCAGCAGAGATGATAGGACAGGGGGGATCTACGAGCAGTACTTC.

This rearrangement joins TRBV5-4 to TRBJ2-7; 9 nucleotides match TRBD1. The CDR3 runs to 13 residues. Germline V gene data show CDR1 as SGHNT and CDR2 as YYREEE (reference sequence). The trim removed 3 bases at V and 5 bases at J, leaving 3 bases unmatched. The DNA of the CDR3 is TGTGCCAGCAGCTCCGGGACAGGGCACGAGCAGTACTTC. Its protein product is CASSSGTGHEQYF.

The chain recombines TRBV13 with TRBJ1-1; 7 nucleotides match TRBD1. This CDR3 has 15 amino acids. V shed 3 bases, J shed 5 bases, and the junction held 9 bases outside the gene matches. Germline assignment: CDR1 PRHDT and CDR2 FYEKMQ (reference sequence). For the CDR3, the DNA is TGTGCCAGCAGCTTGACTTTGGGACAGCCAACTGAAGCTTTCTTT. Its protein is CASSLTLGQPTEAFF. The full variable domain, its missing parts supplied by reference TRBV13 and TRBJ1-1, is AAGVIQSPRHLIKEKRETATLKCYPIPRHDTVYWYQQGPGQDPQFLISFYEKMQSDKGSIPDRFSAQQFSDYHSELNMSSLELGDSALYFCASSLTLGQPTEAFFGQGTRLTVV.